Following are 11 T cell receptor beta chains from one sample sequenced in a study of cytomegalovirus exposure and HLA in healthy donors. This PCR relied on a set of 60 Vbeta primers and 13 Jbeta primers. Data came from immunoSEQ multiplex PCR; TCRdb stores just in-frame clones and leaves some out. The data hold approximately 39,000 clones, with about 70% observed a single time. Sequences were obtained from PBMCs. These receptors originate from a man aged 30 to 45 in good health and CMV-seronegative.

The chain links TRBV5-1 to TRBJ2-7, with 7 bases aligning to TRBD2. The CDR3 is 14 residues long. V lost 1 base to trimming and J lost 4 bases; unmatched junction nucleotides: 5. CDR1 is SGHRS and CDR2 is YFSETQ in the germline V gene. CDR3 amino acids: CASSLRGSGYEQYF. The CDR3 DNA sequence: TGCGCCAGCAGCTTGCGCGGGAGTGGGTACGAGCAGTACTTC.

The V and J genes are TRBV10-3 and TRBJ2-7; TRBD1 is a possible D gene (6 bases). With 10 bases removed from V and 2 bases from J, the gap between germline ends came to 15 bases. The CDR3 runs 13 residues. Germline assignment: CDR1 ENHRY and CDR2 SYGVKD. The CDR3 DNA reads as TGTGCCACCCAGGACAGAAGCCCCTACGAGCAGTACTTC. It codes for CATQDRSPYEQYF.

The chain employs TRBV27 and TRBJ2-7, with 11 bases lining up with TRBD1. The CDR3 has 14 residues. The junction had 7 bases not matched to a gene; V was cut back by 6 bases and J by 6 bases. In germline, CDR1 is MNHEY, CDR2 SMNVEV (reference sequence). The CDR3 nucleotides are TGTGCCAGCAGGCCCTTGGACAGGGGGCGCGAGCAGTACTTC. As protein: CASRPLDRGREQYF.

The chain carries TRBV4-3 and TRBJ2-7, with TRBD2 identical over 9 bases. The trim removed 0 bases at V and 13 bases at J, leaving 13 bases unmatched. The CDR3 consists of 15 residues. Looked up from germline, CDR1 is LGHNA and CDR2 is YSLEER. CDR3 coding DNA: TGCGCCAGCAGCCAAGACCTCGGGACTAGCATGTTTAAATACTTC. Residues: CASSQDLGTSMFKYF.

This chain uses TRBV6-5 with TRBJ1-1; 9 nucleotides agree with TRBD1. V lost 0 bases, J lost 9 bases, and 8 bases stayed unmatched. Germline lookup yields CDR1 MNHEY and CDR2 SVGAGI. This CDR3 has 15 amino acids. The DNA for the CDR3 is TGTGCCAGCAGTTACTCCCATGGACAGGGGTCTAAAGCTTTCTTT. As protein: CASSYSHGQGSKAFF.

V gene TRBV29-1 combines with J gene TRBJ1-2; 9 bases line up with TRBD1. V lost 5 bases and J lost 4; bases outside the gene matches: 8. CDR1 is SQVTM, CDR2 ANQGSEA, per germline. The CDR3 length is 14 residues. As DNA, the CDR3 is TGCAGCGTTCCCAAAACAGGGGGCCGCTATGGCTACACCTTC. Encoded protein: CSVPKTGGRYGYTF.

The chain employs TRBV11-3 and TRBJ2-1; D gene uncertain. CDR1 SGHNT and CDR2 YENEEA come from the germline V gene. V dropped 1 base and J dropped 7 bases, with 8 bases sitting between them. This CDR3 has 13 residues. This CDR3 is CASSLGPGNEQFF. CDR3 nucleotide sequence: TGTGCCAGCAGCTTAGGACCAGGTAATGAGCAGTTCTTC.

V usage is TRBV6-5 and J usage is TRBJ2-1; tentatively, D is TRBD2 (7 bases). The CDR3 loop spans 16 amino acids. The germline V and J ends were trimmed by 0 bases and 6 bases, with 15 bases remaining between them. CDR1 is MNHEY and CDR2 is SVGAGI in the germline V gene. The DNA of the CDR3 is TGTGCCAGCAGTTACTCAATAGGGGGGGTGGGCAATGAGCAGTTCTTC. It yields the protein CASSYSIGGVGNEQFF.

The CDR3 bases are TGTGCCAGCAGCGCGCGGGGGTACTCCTACGAGCAGTACTTC. Amino acids: CASSARGYSYEQYF. The V and J genes are TRBV9 and TRBJ2-7, with TRBD2 matching over 7 bases. Per germline, CDR1 SGDLS and CDR2 YYNGEE. The trim removed 3 bases at V and 0 bases at J, leaving 3 bases unmatched. There are 14 residues in the CDR3.

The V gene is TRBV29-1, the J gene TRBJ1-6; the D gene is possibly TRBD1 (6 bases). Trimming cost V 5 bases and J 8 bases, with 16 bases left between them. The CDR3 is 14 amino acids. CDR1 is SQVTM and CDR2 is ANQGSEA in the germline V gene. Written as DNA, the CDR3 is TGCAGCGTTCGAATGAGGGGGGGCGATTCACCCCTCCACTTT. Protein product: CSVRMRGGDSPLHF. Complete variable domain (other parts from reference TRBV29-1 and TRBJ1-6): SAVISQKPSRDICQRGTSLTIQCQVDSQVTMMFWYRQQPGQSLTLIATANQGSEATYESGFVIDKFPISRPNLTFSTLTVSNMSPEDSSIYLCSVRMRGGDSPLHFGNGTRLTVT.

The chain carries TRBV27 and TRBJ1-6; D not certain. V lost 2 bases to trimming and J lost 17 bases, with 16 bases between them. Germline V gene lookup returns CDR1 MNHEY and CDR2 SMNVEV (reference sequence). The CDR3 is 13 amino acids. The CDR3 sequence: CASSLNRDFRIHF. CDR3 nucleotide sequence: TGTGCCAGCAGTTTAAACCGGGATTTCAGGATCCACTTT.